The T cell receptor beta chain described here comes from a study of shared clonotypes between healthy human individuals. Notes on the study in general: Estimated clonotype richness was generally higher in naive than memory subsets.

For every subset, genomic DNA was evenly distributed across several immunoSEQ plates. Sequencing was performed with immunoSEQ multiplex PCR; in TCRdb, only in-frame clones are kept and a portion is missing. The table lists 2 million to 2.5 million clones, 95% of them singletons. With regard to this clone: No antigen is known for it.

In germline, CDR1 is MGHRA, CDR2 YSYEKL. V trimming: 4 bases; J trimming: 4 bases; junction bases outside the gene matches: 11. The CDR3 sequence is 16 residues long. The chain links TRBV4-1 to TRBJ2-7; 9 bases line up with TRBD1. The material sequenced was naive CD4+ T cells sorted from blood. Sample subset: CD45RA+ positively selected. The receptor was isolated from a man younger than 35 in good health. The CDR3 nucleotides read TGCGCCAGCAGCCGGGAACCCGGACAGGGGAGTTACGAGCAGTACTTC. Translating gives CASSREPGQGSYEQYF.